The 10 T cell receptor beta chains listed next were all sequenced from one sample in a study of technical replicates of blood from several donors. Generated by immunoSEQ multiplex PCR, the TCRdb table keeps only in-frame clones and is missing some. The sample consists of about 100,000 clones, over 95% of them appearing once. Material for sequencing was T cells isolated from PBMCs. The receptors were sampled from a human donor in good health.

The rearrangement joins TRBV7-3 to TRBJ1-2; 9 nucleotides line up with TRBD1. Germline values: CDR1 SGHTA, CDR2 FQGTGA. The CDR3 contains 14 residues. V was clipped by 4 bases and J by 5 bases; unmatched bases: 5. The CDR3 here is CASSSPGTGYGYTF. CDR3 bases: TGTGCCAGCAGCTCACCCGGGACAGGGTATGGCTACACCTTC.

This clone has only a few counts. The CDR3 region is CASSLAPGGTEAFF. The CDR3 DNA sequence: TGTGCCAGCAGCTTAGCGCCCGGGGGCACTGAAGCTTTCTTT. The chain has TRBV7-9 and TRBJ1-1; possible D gene TRBD1, 5 bases. Trimming took off 0 bases at V and 4 bases at J, with 9 bases between the two ends. Germline V gene lookup returns CDR1 SEHNR and CDR2 FQNEAQ (reference sequence). CDR3 length equals 14 residues. Based on the CDR3 plus reference TRBV7-9 and TRBJ1-1, the full variable domain is DTGVSQNPRHKITKRGQNVTFRCDPISEHNRLYWYRQTLGQGPEFLTYFQNEAQLEKSRLLSDRFSAERPKGSFSTLEIQRTEQGDSAMYLCASSLAPGGTEAFFGQGTRLTVV.

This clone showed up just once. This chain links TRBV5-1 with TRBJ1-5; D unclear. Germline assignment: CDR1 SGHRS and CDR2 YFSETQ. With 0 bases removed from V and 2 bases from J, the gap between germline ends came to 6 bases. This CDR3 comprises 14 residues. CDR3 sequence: CASSLETGNQPQHF. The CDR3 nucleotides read TGCGCCAGCAGCTTGGAAACGGGCAATCAGCCCCAGCATTTT.

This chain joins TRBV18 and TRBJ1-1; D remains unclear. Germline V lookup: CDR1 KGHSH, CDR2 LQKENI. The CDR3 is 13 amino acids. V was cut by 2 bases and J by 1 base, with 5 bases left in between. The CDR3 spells CASSPAENTEAFF. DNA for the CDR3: TGTGCCAGCTCACCAGCAGAGAACACTGAAGCTTTCTTT.

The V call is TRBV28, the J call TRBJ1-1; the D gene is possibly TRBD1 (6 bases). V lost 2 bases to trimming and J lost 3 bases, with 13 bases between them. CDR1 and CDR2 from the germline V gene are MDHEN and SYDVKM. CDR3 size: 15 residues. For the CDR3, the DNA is TGTGCCAGCAGTTTAGTACAGGGCTTGTACACTGAAGCTTTCTTT. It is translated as CASSLVQGLYTEAFF.

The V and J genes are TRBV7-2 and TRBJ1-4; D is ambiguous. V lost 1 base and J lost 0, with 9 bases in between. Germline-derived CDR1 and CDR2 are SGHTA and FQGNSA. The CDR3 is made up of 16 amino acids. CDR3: CASSLVSFTTNEKLFF. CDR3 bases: TGTGCCAGCAGCTTAGTGAGTTTCACAACTAATGAAAAACTGTTTTTT. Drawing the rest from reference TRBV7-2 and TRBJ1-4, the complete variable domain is GAGVSQSPSNKVTEKGKDVELRCDPISGHTALYWYRQSLGQGLEFLIYFQGNSAPDKSGLPSDRFSAERTGGSVSTLTIQRTQQEDSAVYLCASSLVSFTTNEKLFFGSGTQLSVL.

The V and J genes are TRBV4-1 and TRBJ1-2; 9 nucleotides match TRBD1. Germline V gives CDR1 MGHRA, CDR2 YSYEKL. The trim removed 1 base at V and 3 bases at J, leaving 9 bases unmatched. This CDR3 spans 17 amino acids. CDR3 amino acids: CASSQAGGTGFDYGYTF. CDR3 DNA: TGCGCCAGCAGCCAAGCCGGCGGGACAGGGTTCGACTATGGCTACACCTTC.

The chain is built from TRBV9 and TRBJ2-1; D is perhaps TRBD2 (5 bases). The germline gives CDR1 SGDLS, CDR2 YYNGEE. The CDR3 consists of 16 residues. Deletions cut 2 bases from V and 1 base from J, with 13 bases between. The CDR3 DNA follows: TGTGCCAGCAGCGTGTCGGGAACCCCTTCCTACAATGAGCAGTTCTTC. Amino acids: CASSVSGTPSYNEQFF.

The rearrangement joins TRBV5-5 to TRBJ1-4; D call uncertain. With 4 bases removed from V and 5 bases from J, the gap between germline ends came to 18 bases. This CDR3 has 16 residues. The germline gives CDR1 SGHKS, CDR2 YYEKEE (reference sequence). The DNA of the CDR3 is TGTGCCAGCAGCAGGGAGCTTGTGTTCGGCAATGAAAAACTGTTTTTT. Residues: CASSRELVFGNEKLFF.

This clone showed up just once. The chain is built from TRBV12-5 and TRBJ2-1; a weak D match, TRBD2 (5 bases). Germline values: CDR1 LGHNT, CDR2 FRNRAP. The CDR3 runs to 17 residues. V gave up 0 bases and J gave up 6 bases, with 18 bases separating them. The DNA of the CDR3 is TGTGCTAGTGGTTTGGTAAAAACTGGAGCGGAGATCAATGAGCAGTTCTTC. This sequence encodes CASGLVKTGAEINEQFF. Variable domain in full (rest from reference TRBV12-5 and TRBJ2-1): DARVTQTPRHKVTEMGQEVTMRCQPILGHNTVFWYRQTMMQGLELLAYFRNRAPLDDSGMPKDRFSAEMPDATLATLKIQPSEPRDSAVYFCASGLVKTGAEINEQFFGPGTRLTVL.